These 13 T cell receptor beta chains were all obtained from the same sample, sequenced in a study of blood T cell repertoires in COVID-19. Profiling relied on immunoSEQ multiplex PCR, and the TCRdb table lists in-frame clones only, not all of them. The table includes some 260,000 clones, under 95% detected once. Sequencing was carried out using PBMCs or T cells enriched from blood (not recorded which). These receptors all come from a woman aged 18-30 years who had recovered from COVID-19.

The chain has TRBV7-9 and TRBJ2-7, with D maybe TRBD2 (5 bases). V was pared by 4 bases and J by 4 bases, with 17 bases between. CDR3 length: 15 residues. Germline-derived CDR1 and CDR2 are SEHNR and FQNEAQ (reference sequence). CDR3 bases: TGTGCCAGCAGCTCCCGGATCCGGACGGGATACGAGCAGTACTTC. It specifies CASSSRIRTGYEQYF.

This sequence joins TRBV28 and TRBJ2-7, with D possibly TRBD2 on 5 matching bases. The CDR3 loop spans 14 amino acids. Germline-derived CDR1 and CDR2 are MDHEN and SYDVKM. V lost 10 bases to trimming and J lost 3 bases, with 19 bases between them. CDR3 coding DNA: TGTGCCACACGTGAGGGTCTGTGGGTCTACGAGCAGTACTTC. Encoded protein: CATREGLWVYEQYF.

The V gene is TRBV7-8, the J gene TRBJ2-3, with 10 bases that match TRBD2. The CDR3 runs 19 residues. Germline assignment: CDR1 SGHVS and CDR2 FQNEAQ. V was pared by 1 base and J by 1 base, with 11 bases of the junction left unmatched. The CDR3 sequence is CASSLEPSGSRLGTDTQYF. The CDR3 DNA reads TGTGCCAGCAGCTTAGAACCTAGCGGGAGCCGGCTAGGCACAGATACGCAGTATTTT.

This clone was observed a few times. V usage is TRBV28 and J usage is TRBJ1-6; possible D gene TRBD1, 5 bases. The CDR3 runs 15 residues. Trimming took off 3 bases at V and 9 bases at J, with 15 bases between the two ends. Germline values: CDR1 MDHEN, CDR2 SYDVKM. The CDR3 DNA reads TGTGCCAGCAGTTTGGGGCGTCCGGGTGGTTCACCCCTCCACTTT. Residues: CASSLGRPGGSPLHF.

This chain links TRBV5-1 with TRBJ2-7, with 8 bases identical to TRBD1. This CDR3 is built from 19 residues. Germline V lookup: CDR1 SGHRS, CDR2 YFSETQ. Unmatched junction bases numbered 17, after V lost 2 bases and J lost 1 base. CDR3: CASSLGPRLDRDRSYEQYF. The CDR3 DNA sequence: TGCGCCAGCAGCTTAGGGCCTCGCCTAGACCGGGACAGGTCCTACGAGCAGTACTTC.

V gene TRBV29-1 combines with J gene TRBJ1-1; the match to TRBD1 covers 8 bases. This CDR3 spans 13 amino acids. J gave up 1 base and V 7 bases, and 5 bases lay outside the gene matches. The germline V gene has CDR1 SQVTM and CDR2 ANQGSEA. The CDR3 protein is CSGNRGGNTEAFF. The CDR3 nucleotides are TGCAGCGGTAACAGGGGGGGGAACACTGAAGCTTTCTTT.

This rearrangement joins TRBV27 to TRBJ1-2; D possibly corresponds to TRBD1 (6 bases). The CDR3 length is 16 residues. Deletions cut 0 bases from V and 5 bases from J, with 16 bases between. Germline V lookup: CDR1 MNHEY, CDR2 SMNVEV (reference sequence). CDR3 nucleotides: TGTGCCAGCAGTTTATCGGGAGAAACAGGGTTATATGGCTACACCTTC. Its protein product is CASSLSGETGLYGYTF.

V gene TRBV12-3 or TRBV12-4 combines with J gene TRBJ1-1; D unresolved. The CDR3 runs to 13 residues. V was clipped by 3 bases and J by 1 base, with 6 bases between them. CDR3 amino acids: CASSLPGNTEAFF. CDR3 coding DNA: TGTGCCAGCAGTTTGCCCGGGAACACTGAAGCTTTCTTT.

This clone appeared a single time. The chain has TRBV6-1 and TRBJ1-5; D gene unclear. Per the germline V gene, CDR1 is MNHNS and CDR2 is SASEGT. CDR3 length: 14 residues. V gave up 0 bases and J gave up 5 bases, with 8 bases separating them. The CDR3 nucleotides read TGTGCCAGCAGTGAAGCTCCCCGGGATCAGCCCCAGCATTTT. This sequence encodes CASSEAPRDQPQHF.

The chain combines TRBV6-5 with TRBJ1-5; D call uncertain. The V gene lost 8 bases and the J gene lost 0 bases, with 8 bases spanning the gap. Germline V gives CDR1 MNHEY, CDR2 SVGAGI. CDR3 length: 13 residues. CDR3 residues: CASGGYSNQPQHF. The CDR3 DNA sequence: TGTGCCAGCGGCGGTTATAGCAATCAGCCCCAGCATTTT.

The chain carries TRBV5-5 and TRBJ2-7; 9 bases line up with TRBD1. The CDR3 has 16 residues. Unmatched junction bases numbered 8, after V lost 0 bases and J lost 4 bases. Germline V gives CDR1 SGHKS, CDR2 YYEKEE (reference sequence). The DNA of the CDR3 is TGTGCCAGCAGCTTGGCCTGGACAGGGGCGGGATACGAGCAGTACTTC. Translation: CASSLAWTGAGYEQYF.

V and J are TRBV10-3 and TRBJ1-2, with unresolved D. The germline gives CDR1 ENHRY, CDR2 SYGVKD. The CDR3 has 12 residues. Trimming stripped 1 base from V and 2 bases from J, with 2 bases between. The CDR3 sequence: CAISELNYGYTF. CDR3 bases: TGTGCCATCAGTGAGTTAAACTATGGCTACACCTTC.

V is TRBV4-2 and J is TRBJ2-1; TRBD1 matches at 10 bases. The CDR3 has 15 amino acids. J was trimmed by 7 bases and V by 3 bases; bases with no gene match: 6. Germline values: CDR1 LGHNA, CDR2 YNFKEQ. The CDR3 nucleotides read TGTGCCAGCAGCCACCCGGGACAGGGGATGAATGAGCAGTTCTTC. It specifies CASSHPGQGMNEQFF.